What follows are 30 T cell receptor beta chains derived from one specimen sequenced in a study of T-cell reconstitution after alpha-beta-depleted transplantation in children. For TCRbeta, the library was prepared with unique molecular identifiers. TCRdb re-derived calls from the PCR reads in MiXCR, one entry per CDR3 protein. Among about 610,000 distinct CDR3 sequences, about 11% were seen once, and the ten largest hold around 4%. The material sequenced was PBMCs from the stem cell graft donor, taken from the stem cell graft. The receptors shown here come from a human donor who donated a stem cell graft to a child with acute myeloid leukemia.

This clonotype was counted only a few times. J is TRBJ2-5 and V is TRBV9; D is unresolved. Germline V gene lookup returns CDR1 SGDLS and CDR2 YYNGEE. The CDR3 contains 13 residues. The ends were cut back, 6 bases at V and 2 bases at J, with 11 bases in the middle. The CDR3 nucleotides are TGTGCCAGCAATGAGGTCGGTCAAGAGACCCAGTACTTC. Its translation is CASNEVGQETQYF.

Turning to this clonotype: Since a much larger clone is just one base distant, this may be a read error. The conserved phenylalanine or tryptophan normally closing the CDR3 is absent here, so this likely arose from a read error. The gene calls are TRBV12-3 or TRBV12-4 and TRBJ2-1, with 12 positions matching TRBD2. V was clipped by 4 bases and J by 5 bases; unmatched bases: 6. The CDR3 is 16 amino acids. The CDR3 reads CASSSRLAGAHNEQFY. The CDR3 region has the DNA TGTGCCAGCAGTTCCCGACTAGCGGGAGCCCACAATGAGCAGTTCTAC.

CDR3 sequence (DNA): TGCGCCAGCAGCACGACAGGGGCCGGAGAGACCCAGTACTTC. It codes for CASSTTGAGETQYF. This rearrangement joins TRBV5-1 to TRBJ2-5, with TRBD1 matching over 8 bases. With 4 bases clipped from V and 4 bases from J, the junction kept 6 bases outside the gene matches. Germline V gives CDR1 SGHRS, CDR2 YFSETQ. This CDR3 is built from 14 residues.

This clonotype showed up many times. The chain links TRBV10-3 to TRBJ2-7; possibly TRBD1 or TRBD2 for D (7 bases each). Germline V gene data show CDR1 as ENHRY and CDR2 as SYGVKD. The CDR3 is made up of 15 amino acids. Trimming cost V 2 bases and J 4 bases, with 15 bases left between them. The CDR3 bases are TGTGCCATCAGTGAGGTTGCAGGGGGGGAGTACGAGCAGTACTTC. This gives the protein CAISEVAGGEYEQYF.

Only a few counts were recorded for this clonotype. This rearrangement joins TRBV7-2 to TRBJ2-7; tentatively, D is TRBD2 (5 bases). The CDR3 spans 15 residues. Germline loops: CDR1 SGHTA, CDR2 FQGNSA. Trimming took off 4 bases at V and 5 bases at J, with 18 bases between the two ends. CDR3 region: CASSSMGYTRNEQYF. The CDR3 DNA is TGTGCCAGCAGCTCGATGGGGTACACTAGGAACGAGCAGTACTTC.

J is TRBJ1-3 and V is TRBV6-2 or TRBV6-3; unclear D gene. The CDR3 consists of 10 residues. Germline V CDR1 and CDR2: MNHEY, SVGEGT. Here the CDR3 reads CRRGVNTIYF. The CDR3 DNA is TGTCGTCGCGGGGTAAACACCATATATTTT.

The gene calls are TRBV30 and TRBJ2-7, with D tentatively TRBD1 (5 bases). The CDR3 spans 12 residues. Trimming removed 1 base from V and 3 bases from J, with 7 bases in between. CDR1 GTSNPN and CDR2 SVGIG come from the germline V gene (reference sequence). CDR3 sequence reads: CAWSGTIYEQYF. Here the CDR3 DNA reads TGTGCCTGGAGTGGGACAATCTACGAGCAGTACTTC. The whole variable domain, filled in from reference TRBV30 and TRBJ2-7, reads SQTIHQWPATLVQPVGSPLSLECTVEGTSNPNLYWYRQAAGRGLQLLFYSVGIGQISSEVPQNLSASRPQDRQFILSSKKLLLSDSGFYLCAWSGTIYEQYFGPGTRLTVT.

This clonotype was counted ten times or more. This chain connects TRBV20-1 to TRBJ2-7, with TRBD2 identical over 7 bases. There are 14 residues in the CDR3. Germline V gene data show CDR1 as DFQATT and CDR2 as SNEGSKA (reference sequence). V shed 3 bases, J shed 7 bases, and the junction held 12 bases outside the gene matches. The CDR3 DNA reads as TGCAGTGCTAGTCGGACTAGAACTACGGCAGAGCAGTACTTC. Translated, it gives CSASRTRTTAEQYF.

In its sample, this clonotype was seen many times. This chain joins TRBV29-1 and TRBJ2-7, with D perhaps TRBD2 (6 bases). The germline gives CDR1 SQVTM, CDR2 ANQGSEA. The CDR3 runs to 12 residues. V dropped 4 bases and J dropped 5 bases, with 12 bases sitting between them. The CDR3, as DNA: TGCAGCGTTGCCGAGACTAGTAACGAGCAGTACTTC. Translated: CSVAETSNEQYF.

The table lists this clonotype with a few counts. The rearrangement uses TRBV18 and TRBJ2-1; D possibly corresponds to TRBD2 (5 bases). V was clipped by 6 bases and J by 9 bases, with 18 bases between them. The CDR3 loop spans 14 amino acids. Germline CDR1 reads KGHSH; CDR2 reads LQKENI. CDR3 in DNA: TGTGCCAGCTCCCGGGAACAATCCCCCGCTGAGCAGTTCTTC. Its protein is CASSREQSPAEQFF. The entire variable domain, with the rest obtained from reference TRBV18 and TRBJ2-1, is as follows: NAGVMQNPRHLVRRRGQEARLRCSPMKGHSHVYWYRQLPEEGLKFMVYLQKENIIDESGMPKERFSAEFPKEGPSILRIQQVVRGDSAAYFCASSREQSPAEQFFGPGTRLTVL.

The V and J genes are TRBV20-1 and TRBJ2-1; 12 nucleotides align to TRBD2. Germline CDR1 DFQATT, CDR2 SNEGSKA (reference sequence). The V segment lost 0 bases and the J segment 5 bases; nucleotides outside the gene matches: 8. The CDR3 contains 17 residues. The CDR3 protein is CSARDLGGLAGNNEQFF. CDR3 coding DNA: TGCAGTGCTAGAGATCTTGGTGGACTAGCGGGAAACAATGAGCAGTTCTTC.

This clonotype was observed a handful of times. One junction end disagrees with the germline gene, perhaps due to a read error. CDR3 nucleotides: TGTGCCAGCAGTTTCCCCAGAGTGTCTGAGGCTTTCTTT. This gives the protein CASSFPRVSEAFF. V is TRBV12-3 or TRBV12-4 and J is TRBJ1-1; D not certain. The CDR3 contains 13 residues.

The chain uses TRBV7-9 and TRBJ2-1; 8 bases match TRBD2. V shed 3 bases, J shed 11 bases, and the junction held 6 bases outside the gene matches. The germline gives CDR1 SEHNR, CDR2 FQNEAQ (reference sequence). The CDR3 runs 13 residues. The CDR3 is CASSLNGGEKQFF. CDR3 in DNA: TGTGCCAGCAGCTTGAACGGGGGGGAAAAGCAGTTCTTC.

This clonotype showed up just a few times. The chain carries TRBV28 and TRBJ2-7; D gene unclear. Germline CDR1 reads MDHEN; CDR2 reads SYDVKM. CDR3 length: 12 amino acids. Trimming shortened V by 1 base and J by 7 bases, and 8 bases separated the two germline ends. CDR3 DNA: TGTGCCAGCAGTTTATTCCGCGAGGAGCAGTACTTC. Amino acids: CASSLFREEQYF.

This sequence joins TRBV12-3 or TRBV12-4 and TRBJ1-5, with unresolved D. V was pared by 3 bases and J by 9 bases, with 9 bases between. This CDR3 has 12 residues. The CDR3 loop is CASSLKFPPQHF. Written as DNA, the CDR3 is TGTGCCAGCAGTTTGAAATTCCCGCCCCAGCATTTT.

The chain has TRBV29-1 and TRBJ2-5, with TRBD2 matching 10 bases. Germline trimming cut 6 bases from V and 6 bases from J; bases unmatched to any gene: 7. This CDR3 comprises 13 residues. Germline V gene sequence: CDR1 SQVTM, CDR2 ANQGSEA. CDR3 sequence: CSVSEREGQTQYF. CDR3 bases: TGCAGCGTATCGGAGCGGGAGGGGCAGACCCAGTACTTC.

This clonotype was detected only a few times. The CDR3 nucleotides are TGCAGTGCTAGATTTCCCGGGACCGAAAACACCGGGGAGCTGTTTTTT. This translates into CSARFPGTENTGELFF. The chain uses TRBV20-1 and TRBJ2-2; D is perhaps TRBD1 or TRBD2 (5 bases each). From germline, CDR1 is DFQATT and CDR2 SNEGSKA (reference sequence). The CDR3 spans 16 residues. V was trimmed by 2 bases and J by 2 bases, leaving 15 bases between them.

This clonotype was detected a few times. The chain carries TRBV4-3 and TRBJ2-1; TRBD1 might be the D (6 bases). Germline assignment: CDR1 LGHNA and CDR2 YSLEER. The CDR3 is made up of 15 amino acids. Trimming took off 1 base at V and 10 bases at J, with 17 bases between the two ends. The CDR3 region is CASSQGWKGVWEQFF. CDR3 sequence (DNA): TGCGCCAGCAGCCAAGGATGGAAGGGGGTTTGGGAGCAGTTCTTC.

There are many counts of this clonotype. The V gene is TRBV29-1, the J gene TRBJ2-7; 7 nucleotides line up with TRBD2. The germline V gene encodes CDR1 SQVTM and CDR2 ANQGSEA. The CDR3 loop spans 13 amino acids. The trim removed 3 bases at V and 2 bases at J, leaving 4 bases unmatched. In DNA form, the CDR3 reads TGCAGCGTTGAGGGGGAGGGAACCTACGAGCAGTACTTC. Its translation is CSVEGEGTYEQYF.

The chain couples TRBV7-2 to TRBJ2-2; perhaps TRBD2 as D (6 bases). Between the trimmed V and J ends, which lost 2 bases and 5 bases, there was a span of 15 bases. The CDR3 runs to 16 residues. CDR1 and CDR2 from the germline V gene are SGHTA and FQGNSA. CDR3 region: CASSLRQPGETGELFF. The DNA of the CDR3 is TGTGCCAGCAGCTTAAGACAGCCGGGAGAAACCGGGGAGCTGTTTTTT.

The table lists this clonotype with many counts. This chain joins TRBV6-2 or TRBV6-3 and TRBJ1-2, with D unclear. Trimming stripped 2 bases from V and 4 bases from J, with 8 bases between. Per the germline V gene, CDR1 is MNHEY and CDR2 is SVGEGT. This CDR3 contains 13 residues. CDR3 sequence: CASSYGQAYGYTF. In nucleotides, the CDR3 is TGTGCCAGCAGTTACGGGCAGGCCTATGGCTACACCTTC.

The V and J genes are TRBV3-1 and TRBJ2-7; 10 bases map to TRBD1. CDR3 length: 15 residues. V lost 4 bases to trimming and J lost 3 bases; unmatched junction nucleotides: 6. The germline CDR1 and CDR2 sequences are LGHDT and YNNKEL (reference sequence). This CDR3 reads CASSRGGDRGYEQYF. In nucleotides, the CDR3 is TGTGCCAGCAGCCGAGGAGGGGACAGGGGCTACGAGCAGTACTTC.

This sequence joins TRBV6-2 or TRBV6-3 and TRBJ2-2, with TRBD1 matching 8 bases. Germline CDR1 and CDR2: MNHEY and SVGEGT. This CDR3 region has 16 residues. The V segment lost 6 bases and the J segment 5 bases; nucleotides outside the gene matches: 11. The CDR3 DNA reads as TGTGCCAGCAGGCCCGCAGGGGGCGGTTTTACCGGGGAGCTGTTTTTT. Its translation is CASRPAGGGFTGELFF.

This clonotype was observed a handful of times. The chain links TRBV29-1 to TRBJ2-5; D remains ambiguous. V lost 5 bases and J 4 bases, leaving 11 bases between the germline ends. Germline V gene data show CDR1 as SQVTM and CDR2 as ANQGSEA. The CDR3 runs 12 residues. The CDR3 DNA is TGCAGCGTTCTACGTGAACGAGAGACCCAGTACTTC. Protein product: CSVLRERETQYF.

This clonotype occurred a few times. The chain has TRBV20-1 and TRBJ2-5, with 11 bases that match TRBD2. The germline V gene encodes CDR1 DFQATT and CDR2 SNEGSKA (reference sequence). Unmatched junction bases numbered 4, after V lost 3 bases and J lost 4 bases. There are 14 residues in the CDR3. The CDR3 protein is CSASSLAGGETQYF. CDR3 coding DNA: TGCAGTGCTAGCTCCCTAGCGGGGGGAGAGACCCAGTACTTC.

This clonotype was recorded at least ten times. V and J are TRBV12-3 or TRBV12-4 and TRBJ2-3, with TRBD2 matching over 7 bases. With 5 bases clipped from V and 1 base from J, the junction kept 6 bases outside the gene matches. The CDR3 totals 15 residues. Written as DNA, the CDR3 is TGTGCCAGCAGTCGGAGCGGGGCAGGCACAGATACGCAGTATTTT. This sequence encodes CASSRSGAGTDTQYF.

This clonotype was recorded a few times. The J gene is TRBJ2-1, the V gene TRBV7-2, with 7 bases matching TRBD1. Per the germline V gene, CDR1 is SGHTA and CDR2 is FQGNSA. The CDR3 runs 15 residues. Trimming at V came to 5 bases and at J to 7 bases, leaving 11 bases not matched to a gene. As DNA, the CDR3 is TGTGCCAGCAGCACAGGGCAGGGACAGAGTAATGAGCAGTTCTTC. Amino acids: CASSTGQGQSNEQFF.

Ten or more counts support this clonotype. The V call is TRBV7-8, the J call TRBJ2-2; D is ambiguous. With 2 bases removed from V and 4 bases from J, the gap between germline ends came to 8 bases. The CDR3 sequence is 14 residues long. The germline V gene encodes CDR1 SGHVS and CDR2 FQNEAQ. CDR3 DNA sequence: TGTGCCAGCAGCTTAAAGTTGGGCACCGGGGAGCTGTTTTTT. Translating it yields CASSLKLGTGELFF. Drawing the rest from reference TRBV7-8 and TRBJ2-2, the complete variable domain is GAGVSQSPRYKVAKRGQDVALRCDPISGHVSLFWYQQALGQGPEFLTYFQNEAQLDKSGLPSDRFFAERPEGSVSTLKIQRTQQEDSAVYLCASSLKLGTGELFFGEGSRLTVL.

The table lists this clonotype with many counts. The chain combines TRBV7-2 with TRBJ1-1, with D perhaps TRBD1 (6 bases). Germline V gene sequence: CDR1 SGHTA, CDR2 FQGNSA. The V and J ends lost 6 bases and 11 bases respectively, with 16 bases between them. The CDR3 extends over 12 amino acids. The CDR3 nucleotides read TGTGCCAGCAGTCAAATTAACAGGGATGCTTTCTTT. Amino acid sequence: CASSQINRDAFF.

The chain employs TRBV6-1 and TRBJ2-6, with D perhaps TRBD1 (5 bases). V was pared by 6 bases and J by 2 bases, with 11 bases between. This CDR3 region has 15 residues. CDR1 and CDR2 from the germline V gene are MNHNS and SASEGT. In DNA, the CDR3 is TGTGCCAGCAGCCGATCACAGGCTGGGGCCAACGTCCTGACTTTC. Its protein product is CASSRSQAGANVLTF.